This T cell receptor (beta chain) was sequenced in a study of cytomegalovirus exposure and HLA in healthy donors. Study summary: Clustering assigned 70% to 90% of the approximately 400 genotyped donors to the Caucasian-associated ancestry cluster. The study, taken as a whole, reports: The HLA-A and HLA-B alleles of most subjects were reportedly predicted accurately from TCR beta sequences. In a later analysis, at a false discovery rate of 0.05, about 16,000 TCR beta sequences matched HLA alleles.

It was healthy bone marrow donors who served as donors. V gave up 2 bases and J gave up 15 bases, with 14 bases separating them. CDR3 length: 11 amino acids. Germline CDR1 reads GTSNPN; CDR2 reads SVGIG (reference sequence). In the case of this clone: Antigen specificity is unknown.

Primers: 60 Vbeta forward and 13 Jbeta reverse. Repertoires were generated with immunoSEQ multiplex PCR, while TCRdb's copy carries only in-frame clones and drops some. Of under 150,000 clones in the sample, around 79% were seen once. The V gene is TRBV30, the J gene TRBJ2-1, with TRBD2 as a possible D gene (6 bases). Source material: PBMCs. The TCR originated in a man aged 35-49 years in good health and CMV-seropositive. The CDR3 sequence is CAWSRAGLWFF. In nucleotides, the CDR3 is TGTGCCTGGAGTAGGGCGGGGTTATGGTTCTTC.